The clone carrying this TCR beta chain has at least ten counts. The read ends 3 residues before the CDR3 terminus; that terminus is restored from the germline J gene. The sample comes from a study of T cell clonality in common variable immunodeficiency. Looked up from germline, CDR1 is SGHNT and CDR2 is YYREEE (reference sequence). V was pared by 1 base and J by 7 bases, with 8 bases between. The CDR3 is 13 amino acids. Clones were sequenced by immunoSEQ multiplex PCR, and TCRdb holds only the in-frame ones, with some missing. The data show roughly 50,000 clones, with none appearing a single time. The clonotype originates from a person aged 18-69 years in good health. V and J are TRBV5-4 and TRBJ2-2; D is uncertain. The specimen sequenced was peripheral blood mononuclear cells. The CDR3 DNA, read in part, is TGTGCCAGCAGCTTGACTACGGGCGGGGAG. It is translated as CASSLTTGGE. Given in full, the CDR3 is CASSLTTGGELFF.